Each of the 25 T cell receptor beta chains below was sequenced from the same sample in a study of patients and donors after allogeneic stem cell transplantation (dated by TCRdb to the early 2020s). Libraries were prepared through RT-PCR. The sample was run on a NextSeq 550. Using fastp at Q25 and MiXCR, TCRdb reprocessed the public reads and kept productive beta chains. Identical CDR3 protein sequences are pooled into one entry, listed with their most common genes and DNA. The table for this sample lists roughly 940,000 distinct CDR3 sequences; about a sixth of them were counted only once. The ten top clones hold around 6% of the sample. Sequencing used blood, either unsorted or a sorted T cell fraction (not recorded which). The receptors derive from a human donor who was either an allogeneic HSCT recipient or a stem cell or donor lymphocyte infusion donor (not recorded which). It is not recorded whose cells these are; they may come from a transplant donor.

This clonotype was picked up many times. The chain uses TRBV6-4 and TRBJ2-2; D remains ambiguous. CDR1 is MRHNA and CDR2 is SNTAGT in the germline V gene. The CDR3 is made up of 14 amino acids. V was cut by 0 bases and J by 6 bases, with 8 bases left in between. CDR3 in DNA: TGTGCCAGCAGTGACTCCCGGGTAGCCGGGGAGCTGTTTTTT. It is translated as CASSDSRVAGELFF.

The table lists this clonotype with a count of one. The CDR3 ends on some other residue instead of the conserved phenylalanine or tryptophan, so this is likely a read error. The chain is built from TRBV12-3 or TRBV12-4 and TRBJ2-7; weak D call: TRBD1 (6 bases). The CDR3 is 12 residues long. V dropped 6 bases and J dropped 7 bases, with 13 bases sitting between them. CDR3 residues: CASSNRAREQYY. In DNA form, the CDR3 reads TGTGCCAGCAGCAACAGGGCCAGAGAGCAGTACTAC.

The CDR3 here is CASSADTTGELFF. The CDR3 DNA follows: TGTGCCAGCAGCGCTGACACCACCGGGGAGCTGTTTTTT. The V gene is TRBV7-3, the J gene TRBJ2-2; no definite D call. Germline values: CDR1 SGHTA, CDR2 FQGTGA. The CDR3 length is 13 residues. Trimming took off 5 bases at V and 4 bases at J, with 8 bases between the two ends.

This clonotype was seen a few times. The chain has TRBV24-1 and TRBJ2-1, with D possibly being TRBD1 or TRBD2 (5 bases each). Trimming shortened V by 2 bases and J by 10 bases, and 14 bases separated the two germline ends. This CDR3 region has 14 residues. From germline, CDR1 is KGHDR and CDR2 SFDVKD. The CDR3 DNA is TGTGCCACCAGTGATTCGGGACGGATTTGGGAGCAGTTCTTC. Translation gives CATSDSGRIWEQFF.

The V and J genes are TRBV5-6 and TRBJ2-3; D uncertain. The CDR3 extends over 17 amino acids. Germline assignment: CDR1 SGHDT and CDR2 YYEEEE. V was cut by 5 bases and J by 0 bases, with 19 bases left in between. The CDR3 sequence is CASSPDFGVRSTDTQYF. The CDR3 DNA is TGTGCCAGCAGTCCAGACTTTGGGGTCAGAAGCACAGATACGCAGTATTTT. The full variable domain, with the rest looked up from reference TRBV5-6 and TRBJ2-3, is DAGVTQSPTHLIKTRGQQVTLRCSPKSGHDTVSWYQQALGQGPQFIFQYYEEEERQRGNFPDRFSGHQFPNYSSELNVNALLLGDSALYLCASSPDFGVRSTDTQYFGPGTRLTVL.

This clonotype was counted a few times. This chain uses TRBV6-5 with TRBJ2-3; 10 positions agree with TRBD2. V lost 0 bases to trimming and J lost 4 bases; unmatched junction nucleotides: 7. CDR1 is MNHEY, CDR2 SVGAGI, per germline. The CDR3 covers 17 residues. CDR3 sequence (DNA): TGTGCCAGCAGTTACTCTGACCGGCTAGCGGGAGCAGATACGCAGTATTTT. It yields the protein CASSYSDRLAGADTQYF.

This clonotype was observed a few times. V and J are TRBV24-1 and TRBJ2-3; 10 bases are shared with TRBD1. The J segment lost 4 bases and the V segment lost 5 bases, leaving 2 bases of the junction unmatched. CDR3 length: 14 residues. Germline V lookup: CDR1 KGHDR, CDR2 SFDVKD. The CDR3 nucleotides are TGTGCCACCAGTGGGACAGGGGGACCAGATACGCAGTATTTT. Residues: CATSGTGGPDTQYF.

The chain employs TRBV7-8 and TRBJ2-5; TRBD2 matches 8 bases. The CDR3 extends over 13 amino acids. J was trimmed by 5 bases and V by 9 bases; bases with no gene match: 8. Looked up from germline, CDR1 is SGHVS and CDR2 is FQNEAQ. CDR3 protein: CASRPRGGETQYF. CDR3 DNA: TGTGCCAGTAGACCACGGGGGGGGGAGACCCAGTACTTC.

The chain is built from TRBV3-1 and TRBJ1-5, with 9 positions matching TRBD1. The CDR3 sequence is 14 residues long. V lost 8 bases and J lost 4; bases outside the gene matches: 6. The germline CDR1 and CDR2 sequences are LGHDT and YNNKEL (reference sequence). DNA for the CDR3: TGTGCCAGCGGTCCCGGGACAGGGAATCAGCCCCAGCATTTT. Protein: CASGPGTGNQPQHF.

The gene calls are TRBV15 and TRBJ2-7, with D perhaps TRBD1 or TRBD2 (5 bases each). V lost 7 bases to trimming and J lost 0 bases, with 19 bases between them. The germline CDR1 and CDR2 sequences are LNHNV and YYDKDF (reference sequence). This CDR3 region has 16 residues. The CDR3 protein is CATITRGGSYSYEQYF. CDR3 bases: TGTGCCACCATCACACGGGGCGGGTCATACTCCTACGAGCAGTACTTC.

This clonotype was found many times. The chain is built from TRBV7-9 and TRBJ1-1; 10 nucleotides match TRBD1. J gave up 1 base and V 5 bases, and 4 bases lay outside the gene matches. CDR1 SEHNR and CDR2 FQNEAQ come from the germline V gene (reference sequence). The CDR3 is made up of 15 amino acids. This CDR3 is CASSLRTGGNTEAFF. The CDR3 DNA is TGTGCCAGCAGCCTCCGGACAGGGGGGAACACTGAAGCTTTCTTT.

The chain couples TRBV20-1 to TRBJ2-7, with 13 bases fitting TRBD2. The CDR3 contains 15 residues. Germline CDR1 is DFQATT and CDR2 is SNEGSKA (reference sequence). V gave up 5 bases and J gave up 7 bases; unmatched junction bases: 11. In DNA form, the CDR3 reads TGCAGTGCTTCAATACAACTAGCGGGAGGGCCGGAGCAGTACTTC. This gives the protein CSASIQLAGGPEQYF.

The chain uses TRBV5-1 and TRBJ2-3; 14 nucleotides agree with TRBD2. The ends lost 4 bases at V and 7 bases at J; junction bases unmatched: 5. The CDR3 length is 15 residues. Germline CDR1 reads SGHRS; CDR2 reads YFSETQ. As DNA, the CDR3 is TGCGCCAGCAGCCCGGGACTAGCGGGGGCTAATACGCAGTATTTT. This codes for CASSPGLAGANTQYF.

Ten or more counts support this clonotype. The chain joins TRBV5-6 to TRBJ2-2; 9 bases are shared with TRBD1. CDR1 is SGHDT and CDR2 is YYEEEE in the germline V gene. V gave up 4 bases and J gave up 5 bases; unmatched junction bases: 9. The CDR3 has 16 residues. The CDR3, as DNA: TGTGCCAGCAGCATAGACTCGACAGGGGGGACCGGGGAGCTGTTTTTT. It translates to CASSIDSTGGTGELFF. Full variable domain (missing parts from reference TRBV5-6 and TRBJ2-2): DAGVTQSPTHLIKTRGQQVTLRCSPKSGHDTVSWYQQALGQGPQFIFQYYEEEERQRGNFPDRFSGHQFPNYSSELNVNALLLGDSALYLCASSIDSTGGTGELFFGEGSRLTVL.

The gene calls are TRBV20-1 and TRBJ2-3; 9 positions match TRBD2. The CDR3 has 14 amino acids. The V gene end was trimmed by 6 bases and the J gene end by 2 bases; junction bases not matched to a gene: 6. Per the germline V gene, CDR1 is DFQATT and CDR2 is SNEGSKA (reference sequence). CDR3 coding DNA: TGCAGTGCCACAGCGGGAGGCCACACAGATACGCAGTATTTT. Protein: CSATAGGHTDTQYF.

The V and J genes are TRBV29-1 and TRBJ2-4, with 7 bases lining up with TRBD1. The CDR3 covers 15 residues. With V trimmed by 0 bases and J by 8 bases, 10 bases remained unmatched. Germline CDR1 and CDR2: SQVTM and ANQGSEA. The CDR3 loop reads CSVEDRGGTTDIQYF. The CDR3 region has the DNA TGCAGCGTTGAAGATCGAGGGGGCACGACAGACATTCAGTACTTC.

There are a few counts of this clonotype. This chain connects TRBV6-5 to TRBJ1-6; D is possibly TRBD1 (6 bases). The CDR3 covers 17 residues. Trimming removed 4 bases from V and 0 bases from J, with 13 bases in between. Germline V gene sequence: CDR1 MNHEY, CDR2 SVGAGI. The CDR3 nucleotides are TGTGCCAGCAGTTTCCCGGGGGGCAGCTCCTATAATTCACCCCTCCACTTT. Protein: CASSFPGGSSYNSPLHF.

This chain connects TRBV14 to TRBJ1-1; D may be TRBD1 (5 bases). This CDR3 region has 15 residues. CDR1 and CDR2 (germline): SGHDN, FVKESK. Trimming took off 5 bases at V and 4 bases at J, with 17 bases between the two ends. CDR3 DNA sequence: TGTGCCAGCAGCGTCCTCCTGGGGGGGACCACTGAAGCTTTCTTT. Its protein is CASSVLLGGTTEAFF.

This clonotype was counted only a few times. The V and J genes are TRBV25-1 and TRBJ2-7; the match to TRBD1 covers 10 bases. J lost 5 bases, V lost 3 bases, and 10 bases had no gene match. Germline lookup yields CDR1 MGHDK and CDR2 SYGVNS. The CDR3 totals 16 residues. CDR3 region: CASSDVSGTGVHEQYF. The CDR3 coding sequence is TGTGCCAGCAGTGATGTATCCGGGACAGGGGTCCACGAGCAGTACTTC.

The chain uses TRBV6-5 and TRBJ2-2; D is unresolved. Germline loops: CDR1 MNHEY, CDR2 SVGAGI. The CDR3 contains 15 residues. The ends were cut back, 0 bases at V and 7 bases at J, with 12 bases in the middle. The CDR3 is CASSYSSGRVGELFF. The CDR3 nucleotides are TGTGCCAGCAGTTACTCTTCGGGCCGAGTCGGGGAGCTGTTTTTT.

J is TRBJ2-5 and V is TRBV5-6; 8 nucleotides line up with TRBD1. This CDR3 has 15 amino acids. Unmatched junction bases numbered 10, after V lost 4 bases and J lost 5 bases. CDR1 is SGHDT, CDR2 YYEEEE, per germline. This CDR3 reads CASSPPTGAGETQYF. DNA for the CDR3: TGTGCCAGCAGCCCACCGACAGGGGCCGGGGAGACCCAGTACTTC.

The chain has TRBV9 and TRBJ2-1, with D perhaps TRBD2 (5 bases). Per the germline V gene, CDR1 is SGDLS and CDR2 is YYNGEE. The CDR3 loop spans 15 amino acids. Trimming took 0 bases from V and 3 from J, leaving 10 bases between them. For the CDR3, the DNA is TGTGCCAGCAGCGTAGATGAGGGTTACTACAATGAGCAGTTCTTC. Its translation: CASSVDEGYYNEQFF.

This clonotype was found a few times. This chain links TRBV12-3 or TRBV12-4 with TRBJ2-2, with a possible D match to TRBD2 (7 bases). Trimming took off 7 bases at V and 4 bases at J, with 19 bases between the two ends. CDR3 length: 16 amino acids. The CDR3 DNA sequence: TGTGCCAGCAACGCCCGAAGGGGGGGGGGCACCGGGGAGCTGTTTTTT. Protein: CASNARRGGGTGELFF.

The chain uses TRBV5-1 and TRBJ2-7; TRBD2 aligns across 7 bases. Germline V gives CDR1 SGHRS, CDR2 YFSETQ. This CDR3 is built from 14 residues. V lost 4 bases to trimming and J lost 4 bases; unmatched junction nucleotides: 8. Here the CDR3 reads CASSPERGGYEQYF. The CDR3 nucleotides read TGCGCCAGCAGCCCAGAACGGGGAGGGTACGAGCAGTACTTC.

About this clonotype itself: One end of the junction varies from germline; a read error may be responsible. The chain combines TRBV12-3 or TRBV12-4 with TRBJ2-6, with D perhaps matching TRBD2 (6 bases). The CDR3 totals 18 residues. CDR3 protein: CASTAWGWRVSGANVLIF. CDR3 nucleotide sequence: TGTGCCAGCACCGCATGGGGGTGGAGGGTGTCTGGGGCCAACGTCCTGATTTTC.